Reported below is one T cell receptor beta chain. These data are taken from a study of T cells in Graves' hyperthyroidism and ophthalmopathy. Amplification targeted TCR beta CDR3 regions from RNA transcripts. An initial round of RT-PCR targeting the TCR CDR3 relied on the HTBI primer set. MiXCR, applied by TCRdb to the multiplex PCR reads, yields one record per CDR3 protein. The sample has about 840,000 distinct CDR3 sequences, roughly 37% seen once. The sequenced material came from blood. The sequence came from a man younger than 30 with Graves' hyperthyroidism.

Here the CDR3 reads CASSLQEEGWETQYF. CDR3 nucleotides: TGTGCCAGCAGCTTGCAGGAAGAGGGATGGGAGACCCAGTACTTC. The chain combines TRBV7-9 with TRBJ2-5; TRBD2 is a possible D gene (5 bases). The germline V gene encodes CDR1 SEHNR and CDR2 FQNEAQ (reference sequence). The V gene lost 3 bases and the J gene lost 5 bases, with 16 bases spanning the gap. The CDR3 covers 15 residues.